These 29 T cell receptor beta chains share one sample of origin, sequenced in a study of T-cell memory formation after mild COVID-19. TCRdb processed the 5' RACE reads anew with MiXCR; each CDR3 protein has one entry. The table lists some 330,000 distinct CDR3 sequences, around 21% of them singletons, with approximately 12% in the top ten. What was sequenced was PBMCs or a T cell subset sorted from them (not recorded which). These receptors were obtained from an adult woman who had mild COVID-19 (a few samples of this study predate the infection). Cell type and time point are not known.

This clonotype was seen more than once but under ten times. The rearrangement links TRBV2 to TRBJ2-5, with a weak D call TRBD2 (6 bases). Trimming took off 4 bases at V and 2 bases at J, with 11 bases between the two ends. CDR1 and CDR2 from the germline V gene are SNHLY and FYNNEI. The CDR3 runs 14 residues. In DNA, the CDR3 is TGTGCCAGCAGTGGGAGGGGACTTCAAGAGACCCAGTACTTC. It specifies CASSGRGLQETQYF.

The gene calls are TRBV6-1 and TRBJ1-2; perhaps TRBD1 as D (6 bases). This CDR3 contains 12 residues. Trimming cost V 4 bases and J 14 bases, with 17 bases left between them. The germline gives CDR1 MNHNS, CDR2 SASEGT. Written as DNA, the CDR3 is TGTGCCAGCAGTGGACAGGTCCTTCTTCTGACCTTC. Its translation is CASSGQVLLLTF.

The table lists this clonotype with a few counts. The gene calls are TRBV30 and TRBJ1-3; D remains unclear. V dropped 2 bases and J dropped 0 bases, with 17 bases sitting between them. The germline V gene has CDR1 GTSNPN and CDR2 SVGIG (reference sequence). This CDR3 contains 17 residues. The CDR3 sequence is CAWSPGYLQSSGNTIYF. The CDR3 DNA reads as TGTGCCTGGAGTCCGGGCTATCTACAAAGCTCTGGAAACACCATATATTTT.

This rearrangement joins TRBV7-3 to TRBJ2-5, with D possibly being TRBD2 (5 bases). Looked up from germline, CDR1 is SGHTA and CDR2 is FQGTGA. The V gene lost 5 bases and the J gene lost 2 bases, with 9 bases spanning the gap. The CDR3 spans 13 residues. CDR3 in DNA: TGTGCCAGCAGCCTAGCCATACAAGAGACCCAGTACTTC. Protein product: CASSLAIQETQYF.

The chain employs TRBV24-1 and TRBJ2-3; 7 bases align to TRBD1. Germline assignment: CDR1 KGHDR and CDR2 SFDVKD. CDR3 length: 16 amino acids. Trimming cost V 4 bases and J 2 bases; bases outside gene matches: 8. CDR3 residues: CATSEPRDRPTDTQYF. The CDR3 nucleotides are TGTGCCACCAGTGAACCCCGGGACAGACCCACAGATACGCAGTATTTT.

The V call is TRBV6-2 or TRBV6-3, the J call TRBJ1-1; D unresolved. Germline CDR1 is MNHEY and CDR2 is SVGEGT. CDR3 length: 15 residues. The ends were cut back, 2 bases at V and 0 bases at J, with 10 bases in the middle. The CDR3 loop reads CASSYRPGMNTEAFF. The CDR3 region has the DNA TGTGCCAGCAGTTACCGTCCGGGGATGAACACTGAAGCTTTCTTT.

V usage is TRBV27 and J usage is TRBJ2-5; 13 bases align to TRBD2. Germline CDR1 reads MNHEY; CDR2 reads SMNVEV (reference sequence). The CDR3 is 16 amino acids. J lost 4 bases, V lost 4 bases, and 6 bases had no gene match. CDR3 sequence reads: CASSSILAGGRETQYF. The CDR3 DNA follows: TGTGCCAGCAGTTCAATACTAGCGGGGGGGAGAGAGACCCAGTACTTC.

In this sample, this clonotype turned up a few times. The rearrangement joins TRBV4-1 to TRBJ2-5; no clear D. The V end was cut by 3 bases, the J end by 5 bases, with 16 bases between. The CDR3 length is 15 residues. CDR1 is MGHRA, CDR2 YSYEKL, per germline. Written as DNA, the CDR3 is TGCGCCAGCAGCCACCCTGAGACTGGAGTGGAGACCCAGTACTTC. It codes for CASSHPETGVETQYF.

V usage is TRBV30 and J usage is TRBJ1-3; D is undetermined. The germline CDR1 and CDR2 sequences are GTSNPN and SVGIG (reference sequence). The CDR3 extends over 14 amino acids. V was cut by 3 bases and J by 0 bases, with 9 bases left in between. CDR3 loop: CAWSPGNSGNTIYF. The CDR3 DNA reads TGTGCCTGGAGCCCAGGAAACTCTGGAAACACCATATATTTT.

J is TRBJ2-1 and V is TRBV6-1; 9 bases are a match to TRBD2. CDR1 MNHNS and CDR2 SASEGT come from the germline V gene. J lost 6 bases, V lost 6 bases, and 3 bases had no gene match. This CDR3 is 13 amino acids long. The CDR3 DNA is TGTGCCAGCAGGGCTAGCGGGACCAATGAGCAGTTCTTC. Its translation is CASRASGTNEQFF.

Written as DNA, the CDR3 is TGCGCCAGCAGCTTACGAGGGGAGCTACCGGCGGGCCTCTCTGGAAACACCATATATTTT. Its protein is CASSLRGELPAGLSGNTIYF. This chain connects TRBV5-1 to TRBJ1-3; TRBD1 might be the D (5 bases). Germline V CDR1 and CDR2: SGHRS, YFSETQ. V was trimmed by 2 bases and J by 0 bases, leaving 24 bases between them. This CDR3 contains 20 residues.

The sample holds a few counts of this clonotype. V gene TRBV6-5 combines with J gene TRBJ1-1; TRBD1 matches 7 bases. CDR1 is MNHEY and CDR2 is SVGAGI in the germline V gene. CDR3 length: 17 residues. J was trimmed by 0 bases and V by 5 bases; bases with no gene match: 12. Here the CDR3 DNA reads TGTGCCAGCAGTCAAACCGGGACAGATCTGATGAACACTGAAGCTTTCTTT. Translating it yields CASSQTGTDLMNTEAFF.

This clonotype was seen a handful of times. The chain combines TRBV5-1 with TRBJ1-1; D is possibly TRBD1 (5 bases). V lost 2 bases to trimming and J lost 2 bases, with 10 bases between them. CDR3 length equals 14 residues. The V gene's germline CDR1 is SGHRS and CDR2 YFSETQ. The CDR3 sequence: CASSFDRPNTEAFF. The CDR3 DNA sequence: TGCGCCAGCAGCTTCGACAGACCTAACACTGAAGCTTTCTTT.

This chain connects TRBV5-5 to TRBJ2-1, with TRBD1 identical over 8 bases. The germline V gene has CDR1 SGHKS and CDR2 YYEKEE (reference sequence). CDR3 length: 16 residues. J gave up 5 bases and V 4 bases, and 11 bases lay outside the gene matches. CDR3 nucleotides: TGTGCCAGCAGCCATCGGCAGGGGGCGGGCGACAATGAGCAGTTCTTC. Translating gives CASSHRQGAGDNEQFF.

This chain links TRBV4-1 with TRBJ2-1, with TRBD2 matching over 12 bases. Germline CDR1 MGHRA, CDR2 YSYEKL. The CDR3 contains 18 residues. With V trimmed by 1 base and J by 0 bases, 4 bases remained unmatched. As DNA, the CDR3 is TGCGCCAGCAGCCAAGGACTAGCGGGAGCCTACTCCTACAATGAGCAGTTCTTC. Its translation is CASSQGLAGAYSYNEQFF.

In DNA form, the CDR3 reads TGTGCCAGCAGCTACGGACAGGATTCACCCCTCCACTTT. Translated: CASSYGQDSPLHF. The rearrangement uses TRBV7-9 and TRBJ1-6; 7 bases align to TRBD1. This CDR3 is 13 amino acids long. Germline CDR1 reads SEHNR; CDR2 reads FQNEAQ (reference sequence). The trim removed 4 bases at V and 8 bases at J, leaving 2 bases unmatched.

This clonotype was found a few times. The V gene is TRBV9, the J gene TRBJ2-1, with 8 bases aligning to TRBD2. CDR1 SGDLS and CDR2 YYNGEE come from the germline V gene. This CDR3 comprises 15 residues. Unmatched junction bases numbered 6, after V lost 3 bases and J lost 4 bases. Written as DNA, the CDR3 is TGTGCCAGCAGCGAAGCGGGAGAACCTTACAATGAGCAGTTCTTC. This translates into CASSEAGEPYNEQFF.

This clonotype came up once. The CDR3 sequence: CAWSGYRDNINYGYTF. CDR3 DNA sequence: TGTGCCTGGAGTGGGTACAGGGATAATATTAACTATGGCTACACCTTC. The V gene is TRBV30, the J gene TRBJ1-2, with D perhaps TRBD1 (6 bases). The CDR3 runs 16 residues. V lost 1 base and J 1 base, leaving 16 bases between the germline ends. CDR1 is GTSNPN, CDR2 SVGIG, per germline (reference sequence).

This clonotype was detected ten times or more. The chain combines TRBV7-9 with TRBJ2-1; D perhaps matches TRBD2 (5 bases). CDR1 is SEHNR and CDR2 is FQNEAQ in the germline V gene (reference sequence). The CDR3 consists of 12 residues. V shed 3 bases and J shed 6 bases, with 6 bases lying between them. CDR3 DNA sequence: TGTGCCAGCAGCTTGGAGGTCAATGAGCAGTTCTTC. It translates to CASSLEVNEQFF.

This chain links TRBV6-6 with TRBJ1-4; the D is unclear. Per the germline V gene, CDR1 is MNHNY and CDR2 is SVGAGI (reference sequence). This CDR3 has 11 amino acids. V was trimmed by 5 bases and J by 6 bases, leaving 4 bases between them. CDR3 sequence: CASSADEKLFF. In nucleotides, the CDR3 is TGTGCCAGCAGTGCAGATGAAAAACTGTTTTTT.

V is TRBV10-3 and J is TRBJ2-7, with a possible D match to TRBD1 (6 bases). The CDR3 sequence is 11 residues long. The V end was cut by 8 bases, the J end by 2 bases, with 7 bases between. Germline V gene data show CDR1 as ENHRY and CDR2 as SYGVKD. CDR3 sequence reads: CAISGAYEQYF. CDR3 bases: TGTGCCATCTCAGGGGCCTACGAGCAGTACTTC.

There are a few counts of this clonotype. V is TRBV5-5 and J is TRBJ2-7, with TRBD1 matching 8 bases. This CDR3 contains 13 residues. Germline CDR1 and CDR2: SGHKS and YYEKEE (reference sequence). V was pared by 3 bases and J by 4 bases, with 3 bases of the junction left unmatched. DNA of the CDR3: TGTGCCAGCAGCTCCCGGGACAGGTACGAGCAGTACTTC. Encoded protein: CASSSRDRYEQYF.

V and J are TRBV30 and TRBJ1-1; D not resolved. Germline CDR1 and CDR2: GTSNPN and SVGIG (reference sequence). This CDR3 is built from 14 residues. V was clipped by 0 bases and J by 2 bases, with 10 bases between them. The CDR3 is CAWSVDGLNTEAFF. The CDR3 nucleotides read TGTGCCTGGAGTGTGGACGGTTTAAACACTGAAGCTTTCTTT.

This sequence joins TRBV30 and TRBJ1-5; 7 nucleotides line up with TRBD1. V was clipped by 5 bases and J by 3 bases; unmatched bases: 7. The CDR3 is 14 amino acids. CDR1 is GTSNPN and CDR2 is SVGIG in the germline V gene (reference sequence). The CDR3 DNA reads TGTGCCTGGGCCACAGGGGCAAACAATCAGCCCCAGCATTTT. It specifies CAWATGANNQPQHF.

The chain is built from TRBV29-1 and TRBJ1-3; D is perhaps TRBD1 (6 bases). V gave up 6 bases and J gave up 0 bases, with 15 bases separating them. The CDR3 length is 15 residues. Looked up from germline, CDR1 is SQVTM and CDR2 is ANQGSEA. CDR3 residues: CSVTSGVHSGNTIYF. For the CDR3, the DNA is TGCAGCGTGACCTCAGGGGTCCACTCTGGAAACACCATATATTTT.

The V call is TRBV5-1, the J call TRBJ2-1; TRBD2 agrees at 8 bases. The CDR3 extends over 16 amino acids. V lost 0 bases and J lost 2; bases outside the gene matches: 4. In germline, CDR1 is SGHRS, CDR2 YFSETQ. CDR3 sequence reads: CASSLEGSGAYNEQFF. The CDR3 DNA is TGCGCCAGCAGCTTGGAAGGTAGCGGGGCCTACAATGAGCAGTTCTTC. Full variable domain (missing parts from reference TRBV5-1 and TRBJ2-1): KAGVTQTPRYLIKTRGQQVTLSCSPISGHRSVSWYQQTPGQGLQFLFEYFSETQRNKGNFPGRFSGRQFSNSRSEMNVSTLELGDSALYLCASSLEGSGAYNEQFFGPGTRLTVL.

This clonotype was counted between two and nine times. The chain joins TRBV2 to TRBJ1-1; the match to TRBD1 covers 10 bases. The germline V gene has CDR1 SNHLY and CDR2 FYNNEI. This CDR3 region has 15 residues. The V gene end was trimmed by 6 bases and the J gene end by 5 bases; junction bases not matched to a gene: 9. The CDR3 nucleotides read TGTGCCAGCAGCGTCAGGGACAGGGGTACGACTGAAGCTTTCTTT. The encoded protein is CASSVRDRGTTEAFF.

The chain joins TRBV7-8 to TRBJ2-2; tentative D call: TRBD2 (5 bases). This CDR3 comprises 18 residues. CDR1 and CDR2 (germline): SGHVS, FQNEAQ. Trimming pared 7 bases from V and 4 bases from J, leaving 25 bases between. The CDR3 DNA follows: TGTGCCAGCACCCCCGCGGAGACTACCCCCATTGGCACCGGGGAGCTGTTTTTT. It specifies CASTPAETTPIGTGELFF.

DNA for the CDR3: TGCAGCGTTTCGCTTCAGGACGAGCAGTACTTC. Its protein is CSVSLQDEQYF. The chain recombines TRBV29-1 with TRBJ2-7, with D unclear. The CDR3 runs to 11 residues. The V gene lost 5 bases and the J gene lost 5 bases, with 10 bases spanning the gap. CDR1 and CDR2 from the germline V gene are SQVTM and ANQGSEA.